These T cell receptor beta chains were read from a single sample in a study of identical twins. Using its own MiXCR run on the 5' RACE reads, TCRdb lists one record per CDR3 protein. The sample carries approximately 690,000 distinct CDR3 sequences, 5.5% to 6.5% recorded once. The specimen sequenced was naive T cells sorted from blood. The receptors stem from a man aged 18 to 29 in good health. Both conserved end residues are part of each CDR3. The D gene is left open where the match is weak. Clone size is shown for a subset of rows, as once, few, many or a class of expanded clone.

cdr3_aa cdr3_nt v_call clone_size j_call cdr3_length d_call
CASSGGREKIEQFF TGTGCCAGCAGTGGGGGCAGGGAAAAGATTGAGCAGTTCTTC TRBV9 many TRBJ2-1 14 .
CSVAAGEQFF TGCAGCGTTGCCGCCGGTGAGCAGTTCTTC TRBV29-1 many TRBJ2-1 10 .
CASSGGTTYNEQFF TGTGCCAGCAGCGGCGGGACTACATACAATGAGCAGTTCTTC TRBV12-3/TRBV12-4 many TRBJ2-1 14 TRBD2
CASSPKHTGELFF TGTGCCAGCTCACCTAAGCACACCGGGGAGCTGTTTTTT TRBV18 many TRBJ2-2 13 .
CASSIDHTSYEQYF TGTGCCAGTAGTATAGATCACACCTCCTACGAGCAGTACTTC TRBV19 many TRBJ2-7 14 .
CASSFLGSETQYF TGTGCCAGCAGTTTCTTAGGTTCAGAGACCCAGTACTTC TRBV12-3/TRBV12-4 few TRBJ2-5 13 .
CATSRDGNTLGNTEAFF TGTGCCACCAGCAGAGATGGGAACACGCTAGGGAACACTGAAGCTTTCTTT TRBV15 many TRBJ1-1 17 .
CASSPPITDTQYF TGTGCCAGCAGTCCGCCCATAACAGATACGCAGTATTTT TRBV12-3/TRBV12-4 many TRBJ2-3 13 .
CASSATTPGQGTWGTDTQYF TGTGCCAGCAGCGCCACTACTCCGGGACAGGGGACATGGGGCACAGATACGCAGTATTTT TRBV4-2 . TRBJ2-3 20 TRBD1
CASSQGTAAYEQYF TGTGCCAGCAGCCAGGGTACAGCTGCCTACGAGCAGTACTTC TRBV3-1 . TRBJ2-7 14 .
CASSYPGQQFF TGTGCCAGCAGCTACCCGGGACAGCAGTTCTTC TRBV5-5 many TRBJ2-1 11 .
CATSRDRGGRNEQYF TGTGCCACCAGCAGAGATCGGGGCGGGAGGAACGAGCAGTACTTC TRBV15 few TRBJ2-7 15 TRBD2
CASNPSAGSTDTQYF TGCGCCAGCAACCCCTCGGCGGGAAGCACAGATACGCAGTATTTT TRBV5-1 . TRBJ2-3 15 .
CASSPPTVLGETQYF TGTGCCAGCAGTCCCCCTACTGTGTTGGGAGAGACCCAGTACTTC TRBV12-3/TRBV12-4 many TRBJ2-5 15 .
CASSFDRATEAFF TGCGCCAGCAGTTTTGACAGGGCAACTGAAGCTTTCTTT TRBV5-1 many TRBJ1-1 13 TRBD1
CASSLRQPSYEQYF TGTGCCAGCAGTTTGAGGCAGCCCTCATACGAGCAGTACTTC TRBV12-3/TRBV12-4 many TRBJ2-7 14 .
CASSFQLAGANEQFF TGCGCCAGCAGCTTTCAACTAGCGGGAGCAAATGAGCAGTTCTTC TRBV5-1 many TRBJ2-1 15 TRBD2
CASSIDRGRVNYGYTF TGTGCCAGTAGTATAGATCGGGGCAGGGTCAACTATGGCTACACCTTC TRBV19 few TRBJ1-2 16 .